This TCR beta chain derives from a study of CD8 T cell repertoires and HIV-1 epitope variants. The table came from immunoSEQ multiplex PCR; TCRdb's copy has only in-frame clones and leaves some out. The sample has about 95,000 clones; roughly four fifths are singletons. Germline CDR1 and CDR2: MDHEN and SYDVKM. V was cut by 4 bases and J by 6 bases, with 21 bases left in between. This CDR3 has 17 amino acids. The chain links TRBV28 to TRBJ1-4; TRBD1 might be the D (6 bases). Sample: uncultured baseline CD8+ T cells from peripheral blood mononuclear cells (PBMCs). The source is a male donor with HIV. This chain's CDR3 is CASSSLPRDTEDEKLFF. The CDR3 nucleotides read TGTGCCAGCAGTTCCTTACCCCGGGACACAGAGGATGAAAAACTGTTTTTT.